At least ten counts were recorded for the clone carrying this T cell receptor (beta chain). Its target is unknown. Genomic DNA was employed as the template in profiling TCR beta VDJ and CDR3. TCRdb re-analysed the reads in MiXCR, keeping a single row per CDR3 protein. The sample includes about 240,000 distinct CDR3 sequences, roughly half of them seen just once. This sample is part of a study of CD8+CD57+ T cells in acquired aplastic anemia. Study outcomes and limitations: For CD8+ Simpson's diversity, patients and controls showed no significant difference.

Trimming took 5 bases from V and 3 from J, leaving 16 bases between them. Looked up from germline, CDR1 is SGHAT and CDR2 is FQDESV (reference sequence). The CDR3 extends over 15 amino acids. Sequencing was done on patients that had shown CD8+CD57+ cell expansion by flow cytometry. Untreated patients provided the blood samples, with no therapy given before sampling. The genes are TRBV11-1 and TRBJ2-5, with a weak D call TRBD1 (6 bases). This TCR was recovered from a human donor with aplastic anemia. The sequencing sample was made of sorted CD4+, CD8+, or CD8+CD57+ T cells (not recorded which) from PBMCs. CDR3 region: CASSPSPRGKETQYF. Here the CDR3 DNA reads TGTGCCAGCAGCCCCTCCCCCAGGGGAAAAGAGACCCAGTACTTC.